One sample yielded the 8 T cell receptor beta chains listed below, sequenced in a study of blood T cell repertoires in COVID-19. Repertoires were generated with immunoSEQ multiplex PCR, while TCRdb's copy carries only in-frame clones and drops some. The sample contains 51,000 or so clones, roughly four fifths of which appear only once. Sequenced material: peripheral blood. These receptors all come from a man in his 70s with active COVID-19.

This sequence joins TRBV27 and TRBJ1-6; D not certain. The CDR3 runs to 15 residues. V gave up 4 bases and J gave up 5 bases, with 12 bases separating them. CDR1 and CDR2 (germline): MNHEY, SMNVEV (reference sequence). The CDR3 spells CASSSAGSHNSPLHF. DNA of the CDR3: TGTGCCAGCAGTTCAGCGGGCAGCCATAATTCACCCCTCCACTTT.

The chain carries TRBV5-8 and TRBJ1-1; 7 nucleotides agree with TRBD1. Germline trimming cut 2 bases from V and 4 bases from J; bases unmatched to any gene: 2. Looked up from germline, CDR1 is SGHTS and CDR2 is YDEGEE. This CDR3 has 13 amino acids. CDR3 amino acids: CASSFSGGTEAFF. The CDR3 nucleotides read TGTGCCAGCAGCTTTTCAGGGGGCACTGAAGCTTTCTTT.

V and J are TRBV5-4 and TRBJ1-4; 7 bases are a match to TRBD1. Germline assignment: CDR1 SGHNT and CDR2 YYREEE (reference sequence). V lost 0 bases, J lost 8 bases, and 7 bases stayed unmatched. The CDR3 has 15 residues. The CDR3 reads CASSLGGGGGEKLFF. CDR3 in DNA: TGTGCCAGCAGCTTGGGAGGAGGGGGCGGCGAAAAACTGTTTTTT.

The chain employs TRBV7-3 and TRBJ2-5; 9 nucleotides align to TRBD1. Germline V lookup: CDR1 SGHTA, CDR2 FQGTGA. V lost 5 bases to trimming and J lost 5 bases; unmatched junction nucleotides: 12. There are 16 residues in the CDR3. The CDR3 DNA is TGTGCCAGCAGCAAAGGGCCCGGGACAGGGATGGAGACCCAGTACTTC. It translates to CASSKGPGTGMETQYF.

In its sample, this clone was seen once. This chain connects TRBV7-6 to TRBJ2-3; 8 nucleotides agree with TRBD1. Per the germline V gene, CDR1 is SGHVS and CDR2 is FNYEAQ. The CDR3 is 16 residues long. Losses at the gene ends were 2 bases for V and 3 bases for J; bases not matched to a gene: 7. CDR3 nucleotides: TGTGCCAGCAGCTTAACCTCCAGGGGGCGGACAGATACGCAGTATTTT. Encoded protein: CASSLTSRGRTDTQYF.

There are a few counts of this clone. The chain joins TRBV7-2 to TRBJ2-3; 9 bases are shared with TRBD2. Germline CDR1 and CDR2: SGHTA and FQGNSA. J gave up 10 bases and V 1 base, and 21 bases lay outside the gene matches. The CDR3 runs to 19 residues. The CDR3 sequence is CASSLVITQRRGGGGAQYF. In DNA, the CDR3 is TGTGCCAGCAGCTTAGTTATCACCCAGCGGCGGGGGGGAGGTGGGGCGCAGTATTTT.

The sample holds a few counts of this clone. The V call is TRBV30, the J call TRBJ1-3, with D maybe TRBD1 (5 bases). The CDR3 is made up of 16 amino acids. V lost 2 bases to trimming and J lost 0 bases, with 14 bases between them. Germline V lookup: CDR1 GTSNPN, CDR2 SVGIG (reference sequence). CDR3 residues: CAWSQDQGLSGNTIYF. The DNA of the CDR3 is TGTGCCTGGAGTCAAGACCAGGGACTCTCTGGAAACACCATATATTTT.

The CDR3 region has the DNA TGCGCCAGCAGCCTGTCTTTTCGGGCCGGGGAGCTGTTTTTT. Encoded protein: CASSLSFRAGELFF. The chain carries TRBV4-1 and TRBJ2-2; no definite D call. The CDR3 has 14 residues. V lost 4 bases to trimming and J lost 6 bases, with 12 bases between them. Germline CDR1 is MGHRA and CDR2 is YSYEKL.